Included here is one T cell receptor (beta chain) sequence, with context. This specimen comes from a study of shared clonotypes between healthy human individuals. CDR1 is MNHEY and CDR2 is SMNVEV in the germline V gene (reference sequence). The CDR3 runs to 15 residues. V gave up 2 bases and J gave up 2 bases, with 13 bases separating them. Genomic DNA from unsorted samples was obtained from 80 million to 100 million PBMCs (per sample). TCRdb keeps only in-frame clones here, not all; method: immunoSEQ multiplex PCR. The table has about half a million clones, around 73% seen once. The V gene is TRBV27, the J gene TRBJ2-7; D uncertain. This TCR was sampled from a middle-aged woman in good health. Some clones in this sample may be carry-over from other donors' samples. What was sequenced was PBMCs. DNA of the CDR3: TGTGCCAGCAGTTTACGGGTCGGCGGTACCTACGAGCAGTACTTC. It is translated as CASSLRVGGTYEQYF.